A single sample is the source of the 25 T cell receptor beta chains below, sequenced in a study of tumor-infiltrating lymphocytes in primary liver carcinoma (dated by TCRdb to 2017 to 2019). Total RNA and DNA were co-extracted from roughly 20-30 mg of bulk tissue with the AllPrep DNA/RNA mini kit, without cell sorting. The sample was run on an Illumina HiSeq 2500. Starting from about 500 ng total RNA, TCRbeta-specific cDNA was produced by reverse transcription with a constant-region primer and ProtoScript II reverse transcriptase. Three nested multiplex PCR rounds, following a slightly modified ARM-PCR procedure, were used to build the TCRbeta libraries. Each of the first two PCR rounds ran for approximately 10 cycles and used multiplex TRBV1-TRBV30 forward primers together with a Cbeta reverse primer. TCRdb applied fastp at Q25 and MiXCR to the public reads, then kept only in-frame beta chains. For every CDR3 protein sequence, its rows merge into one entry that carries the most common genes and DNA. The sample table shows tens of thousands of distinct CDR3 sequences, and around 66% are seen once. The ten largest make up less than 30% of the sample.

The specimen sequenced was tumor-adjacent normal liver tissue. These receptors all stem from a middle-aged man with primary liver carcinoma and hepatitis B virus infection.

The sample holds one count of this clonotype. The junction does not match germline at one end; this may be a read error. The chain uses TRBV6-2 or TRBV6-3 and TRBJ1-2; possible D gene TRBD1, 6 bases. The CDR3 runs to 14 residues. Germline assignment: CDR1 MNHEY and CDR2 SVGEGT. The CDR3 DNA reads TGTGCCGGCAGTGCCTCGACAGGCCTGGATGGCTACACCTTC. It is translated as CAGSASTGLDGYTF.

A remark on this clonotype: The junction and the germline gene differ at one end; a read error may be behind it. CDR3: CASMGTGEYEQHF. CDR3 DNA sequence: TGTGCCAGCATGGGGACAGGCGAGTACGAGCAGCACTTC. This chain links TRBV6-5 with TRBJ2-7; 8 nucleotides line up with TRBD1. Germline assignment: CDR1 MNHEY and CDR2 SVGAGI. The CDR3 sequence is 13 residues long.

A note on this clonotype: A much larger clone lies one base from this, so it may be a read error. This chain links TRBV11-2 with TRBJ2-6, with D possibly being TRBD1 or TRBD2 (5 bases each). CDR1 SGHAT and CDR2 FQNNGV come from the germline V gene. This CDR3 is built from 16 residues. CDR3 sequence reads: CASSLDRGSGANVLNF. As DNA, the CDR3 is TGTGCCAGCAGCTTAGATCGGGGTTCTGGGGCCAACGTCTTGAATTTC.

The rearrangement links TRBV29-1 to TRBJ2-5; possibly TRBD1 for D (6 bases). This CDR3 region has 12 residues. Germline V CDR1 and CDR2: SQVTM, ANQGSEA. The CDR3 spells CIGMDRGETQYF. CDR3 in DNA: TGCATCGGTATGGACAGAGGAGAGACCCAGTACTTC.

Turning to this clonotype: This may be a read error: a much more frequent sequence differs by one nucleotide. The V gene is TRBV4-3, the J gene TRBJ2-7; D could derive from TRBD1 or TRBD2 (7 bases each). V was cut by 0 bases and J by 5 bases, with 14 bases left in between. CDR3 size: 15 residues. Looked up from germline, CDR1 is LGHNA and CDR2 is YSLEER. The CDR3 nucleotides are TGCGCCAGCAGCCAAGATAAGGGGGCGGGAGACGAGCAGTACTTC. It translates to CASSQDKGAGDEQYF.

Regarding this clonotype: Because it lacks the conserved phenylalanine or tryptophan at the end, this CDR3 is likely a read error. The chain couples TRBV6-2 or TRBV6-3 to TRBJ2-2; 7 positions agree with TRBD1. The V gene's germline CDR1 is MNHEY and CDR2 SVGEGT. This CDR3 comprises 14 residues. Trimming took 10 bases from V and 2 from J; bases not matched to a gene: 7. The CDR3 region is CATNRGQNTGELFY. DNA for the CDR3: TGTGCCACCAATAGGGGGCAAAACACCGGGGAGCTGTTTTAT.

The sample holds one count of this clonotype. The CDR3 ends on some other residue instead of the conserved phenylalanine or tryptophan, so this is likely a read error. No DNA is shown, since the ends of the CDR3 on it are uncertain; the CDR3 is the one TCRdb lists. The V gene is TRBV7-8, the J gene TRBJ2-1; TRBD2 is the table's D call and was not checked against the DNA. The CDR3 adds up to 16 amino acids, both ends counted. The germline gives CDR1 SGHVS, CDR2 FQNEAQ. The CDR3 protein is CASSPRTSGDYNEQLL.

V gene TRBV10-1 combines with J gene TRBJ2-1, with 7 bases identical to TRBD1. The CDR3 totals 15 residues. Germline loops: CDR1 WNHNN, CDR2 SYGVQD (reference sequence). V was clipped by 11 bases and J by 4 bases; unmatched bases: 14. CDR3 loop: CADSPGTADYNEQFF. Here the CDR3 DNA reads TGCGCCGACAGCCCCGGGACAGCGGATTACAATGAGCAGTTCTTC.

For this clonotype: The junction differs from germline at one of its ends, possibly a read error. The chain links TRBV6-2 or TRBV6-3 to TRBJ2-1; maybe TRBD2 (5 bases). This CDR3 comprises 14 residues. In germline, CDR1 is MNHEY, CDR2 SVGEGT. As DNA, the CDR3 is TGTGCCATCAGTTACCGGGACTCCTACAATGAGCAGTTCTTC. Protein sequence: CAISYRDSYNEQFF.

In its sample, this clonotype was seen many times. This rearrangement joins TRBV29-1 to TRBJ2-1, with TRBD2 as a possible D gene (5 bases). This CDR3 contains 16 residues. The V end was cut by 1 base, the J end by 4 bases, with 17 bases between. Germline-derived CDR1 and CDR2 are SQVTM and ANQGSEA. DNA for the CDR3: TGCAGCGTTGAAGGCCGAGAGGAGAGGGCTTACAATGAGCAGTTCTTC. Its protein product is CSVEGREERAYNEQFF.

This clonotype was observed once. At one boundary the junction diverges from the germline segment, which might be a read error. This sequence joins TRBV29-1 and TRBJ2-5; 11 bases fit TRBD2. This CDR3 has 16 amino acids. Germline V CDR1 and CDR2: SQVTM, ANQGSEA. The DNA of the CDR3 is TGTAGCGTTGAAGATCGCCTAGCGGGAGGTCCGGAGACCCCGTACTTC. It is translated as CSVEDRLAGGPETPYF. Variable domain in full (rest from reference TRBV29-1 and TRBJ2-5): SAVISQKPSRDICQRGTSLTIQCQVDSQVTMMFWYRQQPGQSLTLIATANQGSEATYESGFVIDKFPISRPNLTFSTLTVSNMSPEDSSIYLCSVEDRLAGGPETPYFGPGTRLLVL.

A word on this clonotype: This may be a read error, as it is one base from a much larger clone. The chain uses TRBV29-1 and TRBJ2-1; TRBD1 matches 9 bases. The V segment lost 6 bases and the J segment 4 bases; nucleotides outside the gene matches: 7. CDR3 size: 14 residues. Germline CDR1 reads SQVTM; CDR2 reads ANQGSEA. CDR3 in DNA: TGCAGCGTCATCCGGGACAGGGCGTACAATGAGCAGTTCTTC. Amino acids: CSVIRDRAYNEQFF.

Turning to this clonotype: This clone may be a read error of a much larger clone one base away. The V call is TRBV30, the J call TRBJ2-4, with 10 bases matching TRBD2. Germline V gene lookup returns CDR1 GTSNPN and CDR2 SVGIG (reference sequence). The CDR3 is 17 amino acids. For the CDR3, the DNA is TGTGCCTGGAGTCCCCCGGGACTAGCGATAGCCAAAAACATTCAGAACTTC. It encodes CAWSPPGLAIAKNIQNF.

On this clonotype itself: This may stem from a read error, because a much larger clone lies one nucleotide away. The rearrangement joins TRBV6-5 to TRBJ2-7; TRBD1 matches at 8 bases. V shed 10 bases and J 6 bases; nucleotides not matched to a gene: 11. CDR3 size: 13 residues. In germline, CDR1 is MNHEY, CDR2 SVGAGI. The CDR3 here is CANTSHTGGEQYF. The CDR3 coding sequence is TGTGCCAACACGTCCCATACAGGGGGCGAGCAGTACTTC.

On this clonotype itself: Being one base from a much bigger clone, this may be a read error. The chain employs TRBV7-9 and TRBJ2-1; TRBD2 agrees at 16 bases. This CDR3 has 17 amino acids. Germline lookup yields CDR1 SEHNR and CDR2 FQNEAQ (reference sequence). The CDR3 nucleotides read TGTGCCAGCACGGGACTAGCGGGAGGGCCGAGGGATAATGAGCAGTTGTTC. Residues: CASTGLAGGPRDNEQLF.

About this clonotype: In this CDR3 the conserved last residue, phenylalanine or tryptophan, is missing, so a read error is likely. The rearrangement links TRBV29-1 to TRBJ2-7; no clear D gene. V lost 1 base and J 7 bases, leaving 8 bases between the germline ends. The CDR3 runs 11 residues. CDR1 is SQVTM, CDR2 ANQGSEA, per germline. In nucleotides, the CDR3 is TGCAGCGTTGAAGTGGGTCATGAGCAGTACTTA. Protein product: CSVEVGHEQYL.

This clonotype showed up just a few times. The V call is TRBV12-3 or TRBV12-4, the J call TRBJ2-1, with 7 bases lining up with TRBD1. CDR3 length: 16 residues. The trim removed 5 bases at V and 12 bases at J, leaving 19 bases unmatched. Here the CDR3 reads CASSPRTGDTPGRQFF. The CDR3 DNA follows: TGTGCCAGCAGTCCGCGGACAGGAGACACACCGGGTAGGCAGTTCTTC.

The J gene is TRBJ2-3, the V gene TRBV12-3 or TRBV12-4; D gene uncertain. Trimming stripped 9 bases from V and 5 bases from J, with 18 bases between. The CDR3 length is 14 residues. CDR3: CASTLSARRDTQYF. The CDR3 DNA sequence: TGTGCCAGTACTTTGTCGGCGCGTAGAGATACGCAGTATTTT.

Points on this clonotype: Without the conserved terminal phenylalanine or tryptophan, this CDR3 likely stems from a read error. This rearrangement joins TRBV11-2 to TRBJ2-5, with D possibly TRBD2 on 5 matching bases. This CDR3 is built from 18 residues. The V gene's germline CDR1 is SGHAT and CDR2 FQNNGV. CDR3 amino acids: CPSSLARLALRKKETQYL. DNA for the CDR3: TGTCCCAGCAGCTTAGCGAGGCTAGCCCTGAGAAAAAAAGAGACCCAGTACCTC.

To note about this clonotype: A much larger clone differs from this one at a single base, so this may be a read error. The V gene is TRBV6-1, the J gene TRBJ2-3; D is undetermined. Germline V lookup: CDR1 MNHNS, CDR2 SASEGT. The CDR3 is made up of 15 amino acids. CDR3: CASSENFQVTDMQYF. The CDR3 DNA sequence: TGTGCCAGCAGTGAAAACTTCCAAGTCACAGATATGCAGTATTTT.

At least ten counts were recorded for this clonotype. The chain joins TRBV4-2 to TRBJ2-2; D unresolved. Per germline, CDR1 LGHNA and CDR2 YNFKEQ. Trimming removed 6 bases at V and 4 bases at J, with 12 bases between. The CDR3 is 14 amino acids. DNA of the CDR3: TGTGCCAGCAGAATCCAAGGCGTCACCGGGGAGCTGTTTTTT. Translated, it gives CASRIQGVTGELFF.

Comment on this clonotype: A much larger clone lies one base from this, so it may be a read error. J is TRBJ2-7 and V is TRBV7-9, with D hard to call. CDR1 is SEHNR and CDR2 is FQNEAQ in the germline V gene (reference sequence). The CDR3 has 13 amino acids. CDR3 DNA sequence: TGTGCCAGCAGCGTAGCTGGCTCCTACGAGCAGTACTTC. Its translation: CASSVAGSYEQYF.

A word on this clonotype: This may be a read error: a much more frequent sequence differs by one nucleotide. The CDR3 here is CASSIDGAGGKLIF. In DNA form, the CDR3 reads TGCGCCAGCAGTATCGACGGGGCAGGAGGAAAACTGATTTTT. The V call is TRBV10-1, the J call TRBJ1-4; TRBD1 might be the D (5 bases). The CDR3 length is 14 residues. CDR1 is WNHNN and CDR2 is SYGVQD in the germline V gene (reference sequence).

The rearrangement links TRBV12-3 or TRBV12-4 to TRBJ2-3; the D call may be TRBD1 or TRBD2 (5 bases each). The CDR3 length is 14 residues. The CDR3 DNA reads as TGTGCTAACAGTTTCGGTGGGGGAAGGGATACGCAGTATTTT. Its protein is CANSFGGGRDTQYF.

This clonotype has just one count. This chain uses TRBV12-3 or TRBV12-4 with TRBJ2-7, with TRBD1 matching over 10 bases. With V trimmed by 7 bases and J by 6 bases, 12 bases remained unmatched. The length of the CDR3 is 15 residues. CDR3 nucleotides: TGTGCCAGCAACCGGGCCGGGACAGGGGCTTTCGAGCAGTACTTC. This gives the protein CASNRAGTGAFEQYF.